This TCR beta chain was retrieved from a study of shared clonotypes between healthy human individuals. Each sorted subset replicate got 200 ng genomic DNA, approximately 27,000 genomes. Authors' processing steps: Filtering differed, since immunoSEQ gave only junction sequences and no quality scores. The repertoire was sequenced with immunoSEQ multiplex PCR; TCRdb's copy has only in-frame clones and lacks some. The V and J calls and the clone size are those of that table, but D and trimming were determined from the DNA. The table includes some 2,100,000 clones, approximately 94% detected once. V gave up 5 bases and J gave up 0 bases, with 16 bases separating them. The germline CDR1 and CDR2 sequences are SGHVS and FQNEAQ. This CDR3 is 16 amino acids long. CD45RO-negative cells were positively selected for CCR7, leaving out terminally differentiated effector memory CD45RA+ cells.

The chain couples TRBV7-8 to TRBJ2-5, with D uncertain. Specimen: naive CD8+ T cells from PBMCs. The origin of this receptor is a man aged 18 to 30 in good health. Some clones in this sample may be carry-over from other donors' samples. CDR3 coding DNA: TGTGCCAGCAGCCCAGTAGGCGCTAAGTACCAAGAGACCCAGTACTTC. Translating gives CASSPVGAKYQETQYF.